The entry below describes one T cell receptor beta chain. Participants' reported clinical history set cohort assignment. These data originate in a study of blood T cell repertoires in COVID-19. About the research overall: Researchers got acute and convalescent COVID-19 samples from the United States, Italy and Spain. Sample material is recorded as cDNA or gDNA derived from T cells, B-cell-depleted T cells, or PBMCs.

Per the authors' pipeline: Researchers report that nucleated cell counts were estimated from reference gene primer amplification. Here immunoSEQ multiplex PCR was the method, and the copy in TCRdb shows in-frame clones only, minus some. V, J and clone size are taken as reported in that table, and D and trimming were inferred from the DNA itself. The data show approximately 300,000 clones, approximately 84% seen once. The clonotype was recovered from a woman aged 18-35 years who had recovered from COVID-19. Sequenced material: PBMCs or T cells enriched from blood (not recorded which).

The CDR3 region has the DNA TGTGCCAGCACCTACAGGGGGCGCAACAATGAGCAGTTCTTC. Amino acids: CASTYRGRNNEQFF. The V and J genes are TRBV27 and TRBJ2-1; 9 nucleotides agree with TRBD1. Per germline, CDR1 MNHEY and CDR2 SMNVEV (reference sequence). The CDR3 sequence is 14 residues long. V dropped 7 bases and J dropped 5; count of bases not matched to a gene: 6.